The present T cell receptor beta chain was sequenced within a study of blood T cell repertoires in COVID-19. Turning to the study itself: From the United States, Italy and Spain came samples of acute and convalescent COVID-19. T cells, B-cell-depleted T cells, or PBMCs supplied cDNA or gDNA.

Under the authors' procedure: Estimation of nucleated cell counts relied on the amplification of reference gene primers. Clones were read by immunoSEQ multiplex PCR, and TCRdb kept only the in-frame ones, dropping some. V, J and clone size are those of that table, while D and trimming were read from the DNA. The sample lists some 62,000 clones; less than 85% were seen once. Specimen: peripheral blood. The origin of this receptor is a man aged 55 to 69 with acute or convalescent COVID-19.

The CDR3 nucleotides are TGCAGCGTTGTTAGGACAGGGTACAATGAGCAGTTCTTC. Its translation is CSVVRTGYNEQFF. The chain couples TRBV29-1 to TRBJ2-1; the match to TRBD1 covers 8 bases. The CDR3 length is 13 residues. Germline trimming cut 4 bases from V and 4 bases from J; bases unmatched to any gene: 3. Looked up from germline, CDR1 is SQVTM and CDR2 is ANQGSEA.